This T cell receptor (beta chain) was identified in a study of chemoradiotherapy in HPV16-positive cancers. CDR1 SGHVS and CDR2 FNYEAQ come from the germline V gene. The ends were cut back, 4 bases at V and 3 bases at J, with 13 bases in the middle. This CDR3 spans 14 amino acids. Clones were read by immunoSEQ multiplex PCR, and TCRdb kept only the in-frame ones, dropping some. The sample yields 5,000 to 5,500 clones, about 88% seen once. J is TRBJ2-7 and V is TRBV7-6; D not resolved. The clonotype comes from a human donor with HPV-associated anogenital cancer. Here the sequenced sample was tumor tissue, taken from a patient who underwent chemoradiotherapy. The DNA for the CDR3 is TGTGCCAGCAGCTCCGGACCCGTCAACTACGAGCAGTACTTC. Protein sequence: CASSSGPVNYEQYF.